This entry describes one T cell receptor beta chain. This clonotype came up many times. Its recognized antigen is unknown. Qualities for individual bases were not recorded, and no much larger clone is one base off. Trimming removed 0 bases from V and 3 bases from J, leaving 8 bases between the germline ends. Reading from cysteine to phenylalanine, the CDR3 counts 14 amino acids. Only the CDR3 DNA is retained, 42 bases long and in frame from the first base. The CDR1 and CDR2 encoded by the germline V gene are MNHEY and SVGAGI. Only healthy Caucasian donors were included. Three pairs of female monozygotic twins, all aged 18 to 29 years, made up the twin cohort. Peripheral blood mononuclear cells were used as the source from which RNA for TCR libraries was isolated. This sample stems from a study of identical twins (dated by TCRdb to the mid-2010s). About the full investigation: TCR alpha and beta repertoires from monozygotic twins, unrelated adults of various ages and cord blood were deep-sequenced to test whether fetal clonotypes persist. To rule out contamination, replicate twin experiments were performed at different times with different library preparation protocols.

The library came from 5' RACE. TCRdb names Illumina HiSeq 2000 as the instrument used. A universal primer binding site was introduced by template switching, and a unique molecular identifier was present in the final cDNA, enabling accurate counting of TCR cDNA molecules. Specific primers in the conserved constant-segment region were used to synthesize first-strand cDNA for TCR alpha and beta chains. To control for contamination, every cDNA library carried two barcodes: a SMART-Mk sample barcode plus Illumina barcodes. TruSeq adapter sequences along with Illumina sample barcodes were introduced in two successive PCR steps. The TCR alpha and beta cDNA libraries were sequenced on the Illumina HiSeq platform using custom primers. Regarding the original processing steps: Unique molecular identifiers were extracted from raw reads with MiGEC, and CDR3 positions were determined with MiXCR. Recombination models were inferred per individual with the repgenHMM and IGoR tools using an EM algorithm. The analysis of shared clonotypes was done with the tcR package in R, with sharing normalized by the product of cloneset sizes. To study raw recombination without the effects of thymic and clonal selection, out-of-frame nonproductive sequences were analyzed. The public sequencing data were trimmed at Q25 with fastp and processed into clonotypes with MiXCR by TCRdb, which kept only in-frame beta chains. Each record represents a unique CDR3 protein, reported with the most common genes and DNA among its rows. The V and J calls follow TCRdb's processing rather than the paper's. For this sample there are some 500,000 distinct CDR3 sequences; 9.6% appear just once. Roughly 3.2% of the sample belongs to the ten largest clones.

Study-wide conclusions, independent of this receptor: Because the same donors could not be followed over many years, the conclusions relied on cross-sectional statistical analysis. Zero-insertion analyses could be partly confounded by invariant T cells such as MAIT and iNKT, though diverse VJ usage argued against such confounding for most clonotypes. The excess sharing between twins in beta out-of-frame sequences was weaker because fewer shared sequences reduced the signal-to-noise ratio. Out-of-frame TCR alpha sequences shared between twins showed an excess of low generation-probability sequences compared with coincidental sharing between unrelated individuals. Recombination models systematically underestimated out-of-frame TCR alpha sharing in monozygotic twins but agreed with sharing between unrelated individuals. Fewer insertions were carried by abundant cord blood beta clonotypes, a similar but weaker trend appeared in young adult naive repertoires, and no such trend appeared in memory repertoires.

The sample was also reused in another study, on yellow fever vaccine responses in identical twins. The second study's paper adds: According to the authors, in identical twins the way T cells responded to vaccination appeared partly convergent and partly personalized. In the study, vaccine-responding T cell clones were precisely tracked in identical twins.

The source material was PBMCs. This TCR was sampled from a young woman in good health. Recombination linked TRBV6-5 to TRBJ2-5, with no reliable assignment of the D segment. The DNA sequence follows: TGTGCCAGCAGTTACTCAGGGTACAAAGAGACCCAGTACTTC. Its protein reads: CASSYSGYKETQYF.